The 13 T cell receptor beta chains listed next were all sequenced from one sample in a study of technical replicates of blood from a handful of donors (dated by TCRdb to about 2017). Libraries were made using the immunoSEQ multiplex PCR assay. In its TCRdb copy, this immuneACCESS table keeps in-frame sequences only and misses some clones. Where compared with another copy, unresolved V genes explain less than half of these, and the others have no known cause. This sample has about 57,000 clones in its table, and about 88% of those were observed once. 5% to 6.5% of the sample is in the top ten clones. Sequenced sample: PBMCs. Receptors were obtained from a human donor in good health. Some clones in this sample may be carry-over from other donors' samples.

The sample holds a few counts of this clone. This rearrangement joins TRBV7-8 to TRBJ2-7; a weak D match, TRBD1 (5 bases). Per the germline V gene, CDR1 is SGHVS and CDR2 is FQNEAQ. V lost 4 bases to trimming and J lost 3 bases, with 16 bases between them. CDR3 length: 15 residues. CDR3 sequence reads: CASSSPWGSHYEQYF. CDR3 sequence (DNA): TGTGCCAGCAGCTCCCCCTGGGGCAGCCACTACGAGCAGTACTTC.

This chain links TRBV20-1 with TRBJ2-1, with TRBD1 identical over 8 bases. Germline CDR1 reads DFQATT; CDR2 reads SNEGSKA (reference sequence). There are 11 residues in the CDR3. The J segment lost 8 bases and the V segment lost 6 bases, leaving 3 bases of the junction unmatched. CDR3 bases: TGCAGTGCCGCAGGGGGCTATGAGCAGTTCTTC. Translating gives CSAAGGYEQFF.

The rearrangement uses TRBV7-3 and TRBJ2-5; 7 bases agree with TRBD1. The CDR3 has 17 residues. Germline CDR1 reads SGHTA; CDR2 reads FQGTGA. The junction had 10 bases not matched to a gene; V was cut back by 1 base and J by 2 bases. In DNA, the CDR3 is TGTGCCAGCAGCTTAATTTTAAGGTGGGGACAGCAAGAGACCCAGTACTTC. As protein: CASSLILRWGQQETQYF.

The chain recombines TRBV5-1 with TRBJ2-7; no clear D gene. The CDR3 extends over 15 amino acids. Trimming removed 4 bases from V and 0 bases from J, with 14 bases in between. Germline V gives CDR1 SGHRS, CDR2 YFSETQ. DNA for the CDR3: TGCGCCAGCAGCCCTTTGGTGGTGAGCTCCTACGAGCAGTACTTC. It encodes CASSPLVVSSYEQYF.

The count of this clone is one. The V call is TRBV28, the J call TRBJ1-1; D possibly corresponds to TRBD1 (5 bases). The CDR3 is 15 residues long. The V gene's germline CDR1 is MDHEN and CDR2 SYDVKM. V was clipped by 4 bases and J by 6 bases, with 18 bases between them. This chain's CDR3 is CASSYPGRGVAEAFF. The CDR3, as DNA: TGTGCCAGCAGTTACCCGGGGAGGGGAGTGGCTGAAGCTTTCTTT.

V usage is TRBV21-1 and J usage is TRBJ1-1. TRBV21-1 constitutes a pseudogene. CDR3 size: 18 residues. CDR3 region: CASSKGNPRPLFNTEAFF. Written as DNA, the CDR3 is TGTGCCAGCAGCAAAGGAAACCCGCGCCCCCTCTTCAACACTGAAGCTTTCTTT.

CDR3 residues: CASSSTGTGYEQYF. CDR3 nucleotides: TGTGCCAGCAGCTCAACCGGGACTGGGTACGAGCAGTACTTC. The chain is built from TRBV7-2 and TRBJ2-7, with D perhaps TRBD2 (6 bases). This CDR3 is built from 14 residues. Per the germline V gene, CDR1 is SGHTA and CDR2 is FQGNSA. Deletions cut 4 bases from V and 4 bases from J, with 14 bases between.

V is TRBV21-1 and J is TRBJ2-7; the D call TRBD2 from the table was never checked on the DNA. TRBV21-1 corresponds to a pseudogene. The CDR3 totals 13 residues. The CDR3 region is CATPRGGLNEQYF. Here the CDR3 DNA reads TGTGCCACCCCGCGCGGGGGGTTAAACGAGCAGTACTTC.

A remark on this clone: Within the sample, other DNA sequences also encode this same CDR3. The chain joins TRBV7-2 to TRBJ2-3, with 11 bases identical to TRBD2. Germline V gene lookup returns CDR1 SGHTA and CDR2 FQGNSA. The CDR3 is 15 amino acids. With V trimmed by 4 bases and J by 4 bases, 4 bases remained unmatched. The CDR3 DNA reads as TGTGCCAGCAGCTCACTAGCGGGGGCCCCAGATACGCAGTATTTT. It yields the protein CASSSLAGAPDTQYF. The whole variable domain, filled in from reference TRBV7-2 and TRBJ2-3, reads GAGVSQSPSNKVTEKGKDVELRCDPISGHTALYWYRQSLGQGLEFLIYFQGNSAPDKSGLPSDRFSAERTGGSVSTLTIQRTQQEDSAVYLCASSSLAGAPDTQYFGPGTRLTVL.

CDR3 nucleotide sequence: TGTGCCTGGAGTCGGGACTATGGCTACACCTTC. Protein sequence: CAWSRDYGYTF. This chain connects TRBV30 to TRBJ1-2; no definite D call. Trimming removed 2 bases from V and 3 bases from J, with 4 bases in between. The CDR3 runs to 11 residues. CDR1 and CDR2 from the germline V gene are GTSNPN and SVGIG (reference sequence).

The chain is built from TRBV7-3 and TRBJ2-1; no firm D call. The V gene lost 1 base and the J gene lost 6 bases, with 7 bases spanning the gap. The CDR3 is made up of 13 amino acids. Germline V gene lookup returns CDR1 SGHTA and CDR2 FQGTGA. CDR3 nucleotide sequence: TGTGCCAGCAGCTTAAGCTGGGCCAATGAGCAGTTCTTC. Translating it yields CASSLSWANEQFF.

The chain combines TRBV7-8 with TRBJ2-5; D possibly corresponds to TRBD1 (6 bases). Trimming cost V 5 bases and J 0 bases, with 13 bases left between them. The germline CDR1 and CDR2 sequences are SGHVS and FQNEAQ. There are 15 residues in the CDR3. The CDR3 spells CASSPPGAYQETQYF. Written as DNA, the CDR3 is TGTGCCAGCAGCCCTCCAGGGGCCTACCAAGAGACCCAGTACTTC.

The V gene is TRBV7-2, the J gene TRBJ2-3; 8 bases fit TRBD2. Germline V gene data show CDR1 as SGHTA and CDR2 as FQGNSA. CDR3 length: 17 residues. The trim removed 5 bases at V and 1 base at J, leaving 11 bases unmatched. The CDR3 coding sequence is TGTGCCAGCAGCCCCCTCCAGGGGCGGGGGGGCACAGATACGCAGTATTTT. This codes for CASSPLQGRGGTDTQYF.